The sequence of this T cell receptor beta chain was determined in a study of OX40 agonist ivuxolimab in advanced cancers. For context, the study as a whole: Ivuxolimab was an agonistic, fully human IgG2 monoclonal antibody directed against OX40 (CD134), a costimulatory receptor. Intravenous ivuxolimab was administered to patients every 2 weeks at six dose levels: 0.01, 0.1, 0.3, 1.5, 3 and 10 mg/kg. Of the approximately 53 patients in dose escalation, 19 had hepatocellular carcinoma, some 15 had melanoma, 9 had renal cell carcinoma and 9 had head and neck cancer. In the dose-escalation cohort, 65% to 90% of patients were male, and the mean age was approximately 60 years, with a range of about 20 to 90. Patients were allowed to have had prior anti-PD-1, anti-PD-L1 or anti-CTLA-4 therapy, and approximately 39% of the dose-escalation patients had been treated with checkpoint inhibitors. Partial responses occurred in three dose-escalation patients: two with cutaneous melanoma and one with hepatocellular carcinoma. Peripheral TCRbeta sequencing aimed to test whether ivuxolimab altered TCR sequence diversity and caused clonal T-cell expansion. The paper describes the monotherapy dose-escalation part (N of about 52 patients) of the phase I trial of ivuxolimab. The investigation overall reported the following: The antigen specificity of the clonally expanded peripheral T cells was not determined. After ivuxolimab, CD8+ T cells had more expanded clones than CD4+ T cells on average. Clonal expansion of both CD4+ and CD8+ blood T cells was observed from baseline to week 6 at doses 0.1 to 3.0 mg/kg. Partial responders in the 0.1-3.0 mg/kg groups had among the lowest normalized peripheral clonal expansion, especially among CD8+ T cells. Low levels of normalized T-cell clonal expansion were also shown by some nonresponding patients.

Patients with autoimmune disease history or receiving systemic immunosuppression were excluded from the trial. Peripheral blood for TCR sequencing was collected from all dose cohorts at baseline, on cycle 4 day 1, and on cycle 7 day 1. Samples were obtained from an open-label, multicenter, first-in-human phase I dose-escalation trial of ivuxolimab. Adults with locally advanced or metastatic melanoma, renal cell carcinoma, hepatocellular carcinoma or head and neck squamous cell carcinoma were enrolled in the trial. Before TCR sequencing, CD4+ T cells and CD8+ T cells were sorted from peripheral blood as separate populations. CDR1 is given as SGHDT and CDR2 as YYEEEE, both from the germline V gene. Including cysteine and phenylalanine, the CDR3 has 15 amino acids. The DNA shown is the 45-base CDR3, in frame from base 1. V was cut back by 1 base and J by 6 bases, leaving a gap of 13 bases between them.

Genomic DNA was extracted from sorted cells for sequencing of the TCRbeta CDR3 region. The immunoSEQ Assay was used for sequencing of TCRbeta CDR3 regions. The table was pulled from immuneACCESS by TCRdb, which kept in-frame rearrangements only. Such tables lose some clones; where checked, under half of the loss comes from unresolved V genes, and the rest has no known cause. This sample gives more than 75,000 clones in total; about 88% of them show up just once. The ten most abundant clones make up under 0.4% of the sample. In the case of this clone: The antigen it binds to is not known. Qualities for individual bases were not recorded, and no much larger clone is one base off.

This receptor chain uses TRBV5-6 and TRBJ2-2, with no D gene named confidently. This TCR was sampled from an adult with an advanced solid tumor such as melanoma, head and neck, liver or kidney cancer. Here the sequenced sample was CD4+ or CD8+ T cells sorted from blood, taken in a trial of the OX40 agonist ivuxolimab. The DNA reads TGTGCCAGCAGCTTGTCCGGAACGCGCCCCGGGGAGCTGTTTTTT. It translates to CASSLSGTRPGELFF. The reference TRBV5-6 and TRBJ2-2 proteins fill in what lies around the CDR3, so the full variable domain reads DAGVTQSPTHLIKTRGQQVTLRCSPKSGHDTVSWYQQALGQGPQFIFQYYEEEERQRGNFPDRFSGHQFPNYSSELNVNALLLGDSALYLCASSLSGTRPGELFFGEGSRLTVL.